This T cell receptor beta chain was identified in a study of low-dose radiotherapy and immunotherapy resistance in tumors. Overall study: While receiving nivolumab 240 mg every two weeks, patients also received ipilimumab 1 mg/kg every six weeks, both intravenously.

A remark on this clonotype: A read error is the likely source, as a far larger clone sits one nucleotide away.

It was with a constant-region primer and a V-primer adapter that TCRs were amplified over approximately 20 PCR cycles. TCRdb used MiXCR to reprocess the reads, holding one entry per CDR3 protein. The repertoire holds about 50,000 distinct CDR3 sequences, roughly 10% seen once, with approximately 6% in the top ten. V lost 4 bases and J 11 bases, leaving 21 bases between the germline ends. The V gene's germline CDR1 is SGHRS and CDR2 YFSETQ. The CDR3 is 14 amino acids. Regarding time point: before trial treatment. The J gene is TRBJ2-5, the V gene TRBV5-1; D not certain. This sequence was found in a female donor with ovarian cancer. The source material was PBMCs, sampled before treatment. CDR3 sequence reads: CASSADPPDNEQYF. In DNA, the CDR3 is TGCGCCAGCAGCGCAGACCCCCCCGACAATGAGCAGTACTTC.